The clone carrying this T cell receptor beta chain occurred a few times. No antigen is known for it. Both iRepertoire HTBI primers and Arm-PCR of CDR3 regions were used to build the TCR beta libraries. Per the original data handling: Across samples, 62 TRBV and roughly 13 TRBJ segments were found. TCRdb called the multiplex PCR reads again in MiXCR, with one record for every CDR3 protein. The V and J calls were determined by TCRdb, not by the authors. Counted here are roughly 220,000 distinct CDR3 sequences, around 19% occurring once; the ten biggest clones make up roughly a fifth. The data were taken from a study of regulatory T cells in long-lasting Graves disease. Indicated time point: newly diagnosed GD, antithyroid drugs for less than 3 months. PBMCs were the source of the RNA used for TCR sequencing. Losses at the gene ends were 5 bases for V and 3 bases for J; bases not matched to a gene: 16. The CDR3 contains 20 residues. Germline V gene sequence: CDR1 SEHNR, CDR2 FQNEAQ (reference sequence).

Study-wide results and limits: Persistent cases favored TRBV28, TRBJ1-2 and TRBJ2-5. Accuracy was possibly reduced by small sample size.

The chain employs TRBV7-9 and TRBJ2-4, with 13 bases fitting TRBD2. The sample was peripheral blood mononuclear cells (PBMCs), taken at new diagnosis, from a patient treated with antithyroid drugs. The receptor was isolated from a female donor with Graves disease. The CDR3 protein is CASSPGLAGRTGVVKNIQYF. CDR3 nucleotides: TGTGCCAGCAGCCCGGGACTAGCGGGACGGACGGGAGTAGTCAAAAACATTCAGTACTTC.